A selection of T cell receptor beta chains follows, all from one sample in a study of T cell repertoires in cytomegalovirus infection. One entry per CDR3 protein, called by TCRdb with MiXCR from the reads. Among roughly 500,000 distinct CDR3 sequences listed, roughly 12% were seen once. The specimen sequenced was PBMCs. The receptors derive from a human donor in good health (CMV status not recorded). Some clones in this sample may be carry-over from other donors' samples. CDR3s include the opening cysteine and the closing phenylalanine or tryptophan. The order of the fields is J gene, V gene, clone size, D gene, CDR3 DNA, CDR3 protein. A D gene is named only where the DNA matches it firmly. Clone size appears in some rows only: once, few, many, or a class for an expanded clone.

>TRBJ2-7|TRBV2|few|-
TGTGCCAGCAAGGAAGAGGGACCCTCCTACGAGCAGTACTTC
CASKEEGPSYEQYF
>TRBJ2-1|TRBV5-1|-|-
TGCGCCAGCAGCTTGACCGCAGGGCTTTTATTCTTC
CASSLTAGLLFF
>TRBJ2-6|TRBV5-1|few|TRBD1
TGCGCCAGCAGCTTGGAGGGACAGACCTCTGGGGCCAACGTCCTGACTTTC
CASSLEGQTSGANVLTF
>TRBJ2-3|TRBV7-8|many|-
TGTGCCAGCAGCTCTTTGGGGGTAGGGACAGATACGCAGTATTTT
CASSSLGVGTDTQYF
>TRBJ1-2|TRBV19|few|-
TGTGCCAGTAGTAGAGCGAGCGGCTACACCTTC
CASSRASGYTF
>TRBJ2-1|TRBV9|-|-
TGTGCCAGCAGCGTAGAACCAGAAGCACAGCGGGAAGGGGGCAATGAGCAGTTCTTC
CASSVEPEAQREGGNEQFF
>TRBJ2-5|TRBV12-3/TRBV12-4|many|-
TGTGCCAGCAAAAAGGGAGAGACCCAGTACTTC
CASKKGETQYF
>TRBJ1-1|TRBV12-3/TRBV12-4|-|-
TGTGCCAGCCGTGCTTTTACTGAAGCTTTCTTT
CASRAFTEAFF
>TRBJ2-3|TRBV9|many|-
TGTGCCAGCAGCGTAGAGGCCACAACCCTCACTACGCAGTATTTT
CASSVEATTLTTQYF
>TRBJ1-1|TRBV12-3/TRBV12-4|-|-
TGTGCCAGCAGCCCGCGACAGACTTCGAACACTGAAGCTTTCTTT
CASSPRQTSNTEAFF
>TRBJ2-3|TRBV5-1|many|TRBD2
TGCGCCAGCAGCTCCGGGACTAGCGGGAGGAGCACAGATACGCAGTATTTT
CASSSGTSGRSTDTQYF
>TRBJ2-6|TRBV29-1|many|-
TGCAGCGGGGGATGGGCCAACGTCCTGACTTTC
CSGGWANVLTF
>TRBJ1-5|TRBV19|many|-
TGTGCCAGTAGTTGGAGAGATCAGCCCCAGCATTTT
CASSWRDQPQHF
>TRBJ2-7|TRBV7-9|many|-
TGTGCCAGCAGCCGCCCCCCGGGGCACGAGCAGTACTTC
CASSRPPGHEQYF
>TRBJ2-1|TRBV19|few|-
TGTGCCAGTAGTATAGATTCGGGTAGTCAGGGGGGCTACAATGAGCAGTTCTTC
CASSIDSGSQGGYNEQFF
>TRBJ1-5|TRBV19|many|-
TGTGCCAGTAGTCGCGTATCCAATCAGCCCCAGCATTTT
CASSRVSNQPQHF
>TRBJ2-5|TRBV5-1|many|TRBD1
TGCGCCAGCAGCTCGGGACAGGGGATAGAGACCCAGTACTTC
CASSSGQGIETQYF
>TRBJ2-7|TRBV4-2|many|-
TGTGCCAGCAGCCAAGGGGGCGGGCTGAGCTCCTACGAGCAGTACTTC
CASSQGGGLSSYEQYF
>TRBJ2-3|TRBV5-6|-|TRBD2
TGTGCCAGCAGCTTGGCGCTAGCGGGGGTCGGAACCACAGATACGCAGTATTTT
CASSLALAGVGTTDTQYF
>TRBJ2-1|TRBV5-1|few|TRBD2
TGCGCCAGCAGCGCCAGACTAGCGGGAGCCTCTGAGCAGTTCTTC
CASSARLAGASEQFF
>TRBJ1-1|TRBV5-1|many|TRBD1
TGCGCCAGCAGCTCCGGACAGGATGAAGCTTTCTTT
CASSSGQDEAFF
>TRBJ1-1|TRBV6-8|many|-
TGTGCCAGCAGTTACCGGACAGCCGGCGACACTGAAGCTTTCTTT
CASSYRTAGDTEAFF
>TRBJ2-5|TRBV12-3/TRBV12-4|many|-
TGTGCCAGCACCCGTAACCAGCAAGAGACCCAGTACTTC
CASTRNQQETQYF
>TRBJ2-7|TRBV6-1|many|-
TGTGCCAGCAGTGAATCGGACGGGCCTTGGATCTACGAGCAGTACTTC
CASSESDGPWIYEQYF
>TRBJ1-4|TRBV2|many|TRBD1
TGTGCCAGCAGCCACAGGGGAGCTAATGAAAAACTGTTTTTT
CASSHRGANEKLFF
>TRBJ2-1|TRBV24-1|few|-
TGTGCCACCAGTGACCCGGGACAAGGCATAGTGCAGTTCTTC
CATSDPGQGIVQFF
>TRBJ1-2|TRBV12-3/TRBV12-4|-|-
TGTGCCATCGGGGGAGCTAGCGGCTACACCTTC
CAIGGASGYTF
>TRBJ2-1|TRBV28|many|TRBD1
TGTGCCAGCACGAGATTATCGGAAGGCAGGGGGAGGTTCTTC
CASTRLSEGRGRFF
>TRBJ2-5|TRBV3-1|many|-
TGTGCCAGCAGCCCCCTGGGGGAGACCCAGTACTTC
CASSPLGETQYF
>TRBJ2-2|TRBV13|-|-
TGTGCCAGCAGCTTGTACTACACCGGGGAGCTGTTTTTT
CASSLYYTGELFF
>TRBJ1-3|TRBV28|many|-
TGTGCCAGCAGTTTGGGAACAAGCTCTGGAAACACCATATATTTT
CASSLGTSSGNTIYF
>TRBJ2-2|TRBV9|many|-
TGTGCCAGCAGCGTGAGGGGTTCCACCGGGGAGCTGTTTTTT
CASSVRGSTGELFF
>TRBJ1-5|TRBV20-1|many|TRBD1
TGCAGTGCTCTCCGGGACAGGGGTGAGGAACAGCCCCAGCATTTT
CSALRDRGEEQPQHF
>TRBJ2-7|TRBV20-1|once|-
TGCAGTGCGGCGACCGGACCGGAGCTAAGCTATGAGCAGTACTTC
CSAATGPELSYEQYF
>TRBJ1-6|TRBV7-9|many|-
TGTGCCAGCAGCCCACCCCCAGGGACACCCCTCCACTTT
CASSPPPGTPLHF
>TRBJ2-6|TRBV19|many|-
TGTGCCAGTTCTGCTTACTCTGGGGCCAACGTCCTGACTTTC
CASSAYSGANVLTF
>TRBJ2-3|TRBV5-5|-|-
TGTGCCAGCAGCGACCTGCGGGGAGTCCGGGATACGCAGTATTTT
CASSDLRGVRDTQYF
>TRBJ2-5|TRBV28|-|-
TGTGCCAGCGAGCAGGGTCGAGAGACCCAGTACTTC
CASEQGRETQYF
>TRBJ1-2|TRBV20-1|many|-
TGCAGTGCTAGAGATTTGGGGGCAATTGGGGGCTACACCTTC
CSARDLGAIGGYTF
>TRBJ2-2|TRBV9|few|TRBD1
TGTGCCAGCAGTGGACAGGGGAGCGGGGAGCTGTTTTTT
CASSGQGSGELFF
>TRBJ2-3|TRBV7-3|many|-
TGTGCCAGCAGCTTCTTGACTAGCACAGATACGCAGTATTTT
CASSFLTSTDTQYF
>TRBJ2-1|TRBV5-6|many|-
TGTGCCAGCAGCCCTGCTCGACAGGCCGAGCAGTTCTTC
CASSPARQAEQFF
>TRBJ2-4|TRBV2|many|-
TGTGCCAGCAGTGAAATGAGGGCCAAAAACATTCAGTACTTC
CASSEMRAKNIQYF
>TRBJ2-1|TRBV2|many|-
TGTGCCAGCAGTGAAGCGGTGGGCGCGGGCAATGAGCAGTTCTTC
CASSEAVGAGNEQFF
>TRBJ2-2|TRBV12-3/TRBV12-4|many|TRBD1
TGTGCCAGCAGTCCGGGACAGGGGCCCACCGGGGAGCTGTTTTTT
CASSPGQGPTGELFF
>TRBJ2-1|TRBV28|many|TRBD1
TGTGCCAGCAGGGCAGGGGGCCACAATGAGCAGTTCTTC
CASRAGGHNEQFF
>TRBJ2-7|TRBV27|few|-
TGTGCCAGCAGTCCGATGGGAACCCCCTACGAGCAGTACTTC
CASSPMGTPYEQYF
>TRBJ1-3|TRBV6-8|few|TRBD1
TGTGCCAGCAGTCCCGGGACAGTTCTCTCTGGAAACACCATATATTTT
CASSPGTVLSGNTIYF
>TRBJ1-4|TRBV24-1|many|-
TGTGCCACCAGTGACTCCGACAGTGCAACTAATGAAAAACTGTTTTTT
CATSDSDSATNEKLFF
>TRBJ1-1|TRBV6-5|many|-
TGTGCCAGCAGTTACAGAGGCGGGAACACTGAAGCTTTCTTT
CASSYRGGNTEAFF
>TRBJ1-1|TRBV11-2|many|-
TGTGCCAGTGGGGGGGCACTGAACACTGAAGCTTTCTTT
CASGGALNTEAFF
>TRBJ1-1|TRBV28|few|-
TGTGCCAGCACTCCAATAGGGAACACTGAAGCTTTCTTT
CASTPIGNTEAFF
>TRBJ1-2|TRBV20-1|few|-
TGCAGTGCTAGGGATAGAGGGGTTTACTATGGCTACACCTTC
CSARDRGVYYGYTF